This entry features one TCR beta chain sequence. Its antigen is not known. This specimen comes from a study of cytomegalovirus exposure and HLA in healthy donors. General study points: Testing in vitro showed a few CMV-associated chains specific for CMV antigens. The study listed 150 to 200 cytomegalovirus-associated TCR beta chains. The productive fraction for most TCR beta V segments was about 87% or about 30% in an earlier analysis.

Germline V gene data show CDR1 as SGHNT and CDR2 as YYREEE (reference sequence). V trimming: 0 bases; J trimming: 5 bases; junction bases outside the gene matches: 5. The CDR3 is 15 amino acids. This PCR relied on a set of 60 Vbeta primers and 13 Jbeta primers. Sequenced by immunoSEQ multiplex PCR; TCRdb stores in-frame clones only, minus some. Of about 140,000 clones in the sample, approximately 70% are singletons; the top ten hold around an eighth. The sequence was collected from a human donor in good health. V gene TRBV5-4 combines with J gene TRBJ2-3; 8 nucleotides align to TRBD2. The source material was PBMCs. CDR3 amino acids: CASSLDGRAKDTQYF. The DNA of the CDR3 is TGTGCCAGCAGCTTGGACGGGAGGGCCAAAGATACGCAGTATTTT.